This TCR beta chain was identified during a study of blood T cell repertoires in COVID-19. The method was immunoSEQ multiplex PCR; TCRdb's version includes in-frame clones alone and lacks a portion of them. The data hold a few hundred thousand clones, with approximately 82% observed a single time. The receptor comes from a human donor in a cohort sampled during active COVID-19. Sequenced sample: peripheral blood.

The CDR3 region has the DNA TGTGCCAGCAGCTTCCAAGCGGGAGAGCAGTACTTC. Its translation is CASSFQAGEQYF. The chain is built from TRBV5-6 and TRBJ2-7; 7 nucleotides match TRBD2. The CDR3 totals 12 residues. Germline V gene lookup returns CDR1 SGHDT and CDR2 YYEEEE. With 2 bases clipped from V and 7 bases from J, the junction kept 3 bases outside the gene matches.